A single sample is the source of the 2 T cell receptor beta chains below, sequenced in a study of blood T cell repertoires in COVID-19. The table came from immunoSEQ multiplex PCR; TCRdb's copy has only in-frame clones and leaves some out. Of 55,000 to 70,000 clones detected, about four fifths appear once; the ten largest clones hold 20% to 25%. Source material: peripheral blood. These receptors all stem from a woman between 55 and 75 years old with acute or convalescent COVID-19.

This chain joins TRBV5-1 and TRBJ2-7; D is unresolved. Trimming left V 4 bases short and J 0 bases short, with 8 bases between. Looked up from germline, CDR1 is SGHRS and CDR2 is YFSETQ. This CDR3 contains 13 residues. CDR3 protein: CASSKLTSYEQYF. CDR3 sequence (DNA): TGCGCCAGCAGCAAACTAACCTCCTACGAGCAGTACTTC.

CDR3: CATSDLQSGVGGANVLTF. DNA of the CDR3: TGTGCCACCAGTGATTTGCAGTCGGGGGTAGGTGGGGCCAACGTCCTGACTTTC. The rearrangement links TRBV24-1 to TRBJ2-6; possibly TRBD2 for D (6 bases). Germline loops: CDR1 KGHDR, CDR2 SFDVKD. Trimming removed 0 bases from V and 3 bases from J, with 14 bases in between. The CDR3 spans 18 residues.